This TCR beta chain was found in a study of post-analysis software for immune sequencing data. Trimming cost V 6 bases and J 8 bases; bases outside gene matches: 12. The CDR3 is 16 residues long. Per germline, CDR1 SNHLY and CDR2 FYNNEI. Study-wide points: Controls showed lower frequencies than patients for roughly 5 TRBV segments, and TRBV5-6, TRBV5-1 and TRBV20-1 were among these. Controls had significantly higher normalized Chao1 diversity than multiple sclerosis patients. Same-batch preparations were strongly co-clustered by F measure.

Libraries were made from TCR beta cDNA, and they carried unique molecular identifiers. TCRdb re-called the PCR reads through MiXCR, storing one row per CDR3 protein. The repertoire holds a few hundred thousand distinct CDR3 sequences, with approximately 38% as singletons. About this clonotype itself: Its target is unknown.

The receptor's source is a girl aged 2-10 years with multiple sclerosis. Material for sequencing was blood. The gene calls are TRBV2 and TRBJ1-6; 8 positions match TRBD1. CDR3 coding DNA: TGTGCCAGCAGCCAAACAGGGGGTAAAGGGTATTCACCCCTCCACTTT. Translated: CASSQTGGKGYSPLHF.